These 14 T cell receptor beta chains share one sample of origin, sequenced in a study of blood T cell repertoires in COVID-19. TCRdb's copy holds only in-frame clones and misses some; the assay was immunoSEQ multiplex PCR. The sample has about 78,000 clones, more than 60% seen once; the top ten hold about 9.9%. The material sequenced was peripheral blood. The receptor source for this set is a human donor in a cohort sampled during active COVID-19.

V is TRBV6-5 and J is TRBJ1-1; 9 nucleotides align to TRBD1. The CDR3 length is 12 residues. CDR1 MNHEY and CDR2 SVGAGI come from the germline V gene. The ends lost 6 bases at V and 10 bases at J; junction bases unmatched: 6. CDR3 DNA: TGTGCCAGCAGCCTGACAGGGGGGAGAGCTTTCTTT. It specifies CASSLTGGRAFF.

This CDR3 is CASSFGLAGGTDTQYF. The DNA of the CDR3 is TGCGCCAGCAGCTTTGGACTAGCGGGGGGCACAGATACGCAGTATTTT. The chain uses TRBV5-1 and TRBJ2-3; 13 bases agree with TRBD2. V was clipped by 2 bases and J by 1 base; unmatched bases: 1. This CDR3 is 16 amino acids long. The V gene's germline CDR1 is SGHRS and CDR2 YFSETQ.

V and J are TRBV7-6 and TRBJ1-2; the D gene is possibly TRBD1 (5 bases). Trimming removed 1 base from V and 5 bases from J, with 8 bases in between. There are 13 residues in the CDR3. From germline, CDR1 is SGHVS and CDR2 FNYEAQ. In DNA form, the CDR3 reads TGTGCCAGCAGCTTAGTCGGGGGGTATGGCTACACCTTC. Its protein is CASSLVGGYGYTF.

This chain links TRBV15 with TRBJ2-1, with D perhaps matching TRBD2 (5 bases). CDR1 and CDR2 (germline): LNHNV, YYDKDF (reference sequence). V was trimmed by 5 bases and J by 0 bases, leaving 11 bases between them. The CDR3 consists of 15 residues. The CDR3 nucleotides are TGTGCCACCAGCCGCGAGGCGGGCTCCTACAATGAGCAGTTCTTC. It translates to CATSREAGSYNEQFF. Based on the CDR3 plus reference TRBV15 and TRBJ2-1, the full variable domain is DAMVIQNPRYQVTQFGKPVTLSCSQTLNHNVMYWYQQKSSQAPKLLFHYYDKDFNNEADTPDNFQSRRPNTSFCFLDIRSPGLGDTAMYLCATSREAGSYNEQFFGPGTRLTVL.

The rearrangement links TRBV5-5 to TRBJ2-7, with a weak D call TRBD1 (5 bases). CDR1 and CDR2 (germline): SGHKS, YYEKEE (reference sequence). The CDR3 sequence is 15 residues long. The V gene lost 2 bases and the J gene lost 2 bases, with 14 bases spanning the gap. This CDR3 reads CASSLGPGKPYEQYF. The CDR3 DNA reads TGTGCCAGCAGCTTAGGGCCAGGGAAGCCCTACGAGCAGTACTTC.

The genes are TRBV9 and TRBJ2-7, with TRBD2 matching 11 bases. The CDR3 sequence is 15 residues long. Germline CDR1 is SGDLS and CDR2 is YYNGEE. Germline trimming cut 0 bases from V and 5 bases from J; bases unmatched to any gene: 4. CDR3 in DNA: TGTGCCAGCAGCGTAGAGCCTAGCGGGGGGCACGAGCAGTACTTC. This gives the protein CASSVEPSGGHEQYF.

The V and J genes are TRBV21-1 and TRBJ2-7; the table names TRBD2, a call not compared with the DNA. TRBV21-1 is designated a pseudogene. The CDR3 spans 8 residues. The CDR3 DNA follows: TGTGCCAGTTCAAAGAGAAACGTC. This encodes CASSKRNV.

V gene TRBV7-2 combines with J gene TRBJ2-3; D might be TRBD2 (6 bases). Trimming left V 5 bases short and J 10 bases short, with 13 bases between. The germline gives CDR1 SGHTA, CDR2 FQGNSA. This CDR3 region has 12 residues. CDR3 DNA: TGTGCCAGCAGCATGACTAGTAACGCGCAGTATTTT. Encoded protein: CASSMTSNAQYF.

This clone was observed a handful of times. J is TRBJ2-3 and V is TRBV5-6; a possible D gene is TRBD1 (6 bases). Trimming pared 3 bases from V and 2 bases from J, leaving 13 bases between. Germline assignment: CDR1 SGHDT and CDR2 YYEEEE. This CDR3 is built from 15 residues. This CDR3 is CASSYRVGHTDTQYF. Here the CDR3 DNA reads TGTGCCAGCAGCTACAGGGTGGGGCACACAGATACGCAGTATTTT.

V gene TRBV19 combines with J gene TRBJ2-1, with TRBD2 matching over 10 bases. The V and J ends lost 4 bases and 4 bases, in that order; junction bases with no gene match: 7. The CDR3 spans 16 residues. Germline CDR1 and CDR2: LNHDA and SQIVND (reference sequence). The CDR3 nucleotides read TGTGCCAGTAGTAGTAGCGGGGGGTTCTATTACAATGAGCAGTTCTTC. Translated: CASSSSGGFYYNEQFF.

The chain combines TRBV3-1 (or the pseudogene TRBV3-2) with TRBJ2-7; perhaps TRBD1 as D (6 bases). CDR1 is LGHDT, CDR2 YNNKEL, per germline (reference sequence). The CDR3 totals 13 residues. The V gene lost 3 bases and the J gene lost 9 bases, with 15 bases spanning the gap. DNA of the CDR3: TGTGCCAGCAGCCACATACCGGGACACAGGCAGTACTTC. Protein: CASSHIPGHRQYF.

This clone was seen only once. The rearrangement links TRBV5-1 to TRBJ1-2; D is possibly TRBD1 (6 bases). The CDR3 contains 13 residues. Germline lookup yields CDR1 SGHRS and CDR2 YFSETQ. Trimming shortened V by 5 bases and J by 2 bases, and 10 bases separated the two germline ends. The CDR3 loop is CASSYQGNYGYTF. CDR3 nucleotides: TGCGCCAGCAGTTATCAGGGGAACTATGGCTACACCTTC.

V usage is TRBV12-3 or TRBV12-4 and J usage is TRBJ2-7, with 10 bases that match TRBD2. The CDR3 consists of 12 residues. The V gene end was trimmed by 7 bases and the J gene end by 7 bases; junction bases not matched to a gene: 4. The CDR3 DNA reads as TGTGCCAGCACCCGACTAGCGGGTGAGCAGTACTTC. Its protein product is CASTRLAGEQYF.

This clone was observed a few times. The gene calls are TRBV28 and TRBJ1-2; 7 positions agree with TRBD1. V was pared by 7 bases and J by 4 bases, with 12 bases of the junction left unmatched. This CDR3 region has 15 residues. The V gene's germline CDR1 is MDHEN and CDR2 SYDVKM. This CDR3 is CASTPGQVPLYGYTF. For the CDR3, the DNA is TGTGCCAGCACCCCAGGACAGGTTCCTCTCTATGGCTACACCTTC.